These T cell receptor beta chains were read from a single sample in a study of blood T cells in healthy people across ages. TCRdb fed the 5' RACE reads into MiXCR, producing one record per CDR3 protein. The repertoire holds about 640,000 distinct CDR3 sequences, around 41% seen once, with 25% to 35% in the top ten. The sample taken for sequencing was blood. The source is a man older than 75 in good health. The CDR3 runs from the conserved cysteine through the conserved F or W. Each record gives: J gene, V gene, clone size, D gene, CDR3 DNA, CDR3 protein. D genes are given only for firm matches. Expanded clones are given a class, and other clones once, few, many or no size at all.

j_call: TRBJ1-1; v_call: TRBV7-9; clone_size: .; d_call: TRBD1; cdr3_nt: TGTGCCAGCAGCTTAGCACAGGGGGTTGGAGCTTTCTTT; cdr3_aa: CASSLAQGVGAFF
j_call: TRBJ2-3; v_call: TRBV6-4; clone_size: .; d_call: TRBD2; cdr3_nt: TGTGCCAGCAGTGACCCGGGAGGAAATACGCAGTATTTT; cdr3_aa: CASSDPGGNTQYF
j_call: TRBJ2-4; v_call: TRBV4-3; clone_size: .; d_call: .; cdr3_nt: TGCGCCAGCGCCGACAGTCTAGCCAAAAACATTCAGTACTTC; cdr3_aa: CASADSLAKNIQYF
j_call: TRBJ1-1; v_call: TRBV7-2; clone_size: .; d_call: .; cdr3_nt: TGTGCCAGCAGCTTGCGGATAGACAACACTGAAGCTTTCTTT; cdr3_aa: CASSLRIDNTEAFF
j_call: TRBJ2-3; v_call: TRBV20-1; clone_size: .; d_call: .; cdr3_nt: TGCAGTGCTATAGGTACAGATACGCAGTATTTT; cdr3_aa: CSAIGTDTQYF
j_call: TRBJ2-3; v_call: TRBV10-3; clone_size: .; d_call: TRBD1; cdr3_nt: TGTGCCATCAGCGGGACAGCCGTAGCCGCCACAGATACGCAGTATTTT; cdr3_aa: CAISGTAVAATDTQYF
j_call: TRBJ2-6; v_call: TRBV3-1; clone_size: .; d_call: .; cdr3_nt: TGTGCCAGCAGCCACCCCGGCTCTGGGGCCAACGTCCTGACTTTC; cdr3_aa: CASSHPGSGANVLTF
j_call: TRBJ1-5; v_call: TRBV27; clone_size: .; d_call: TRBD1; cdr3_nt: TGTGCCAGCAGTACGGACAGGGGAGGCAATCAGCCCCAGCATTTT; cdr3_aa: CASSTDRGGNQPQHF
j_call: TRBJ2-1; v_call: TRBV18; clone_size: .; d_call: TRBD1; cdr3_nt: TGTGCCAGCTCAATCAGGACAGGGTTTAATGAGCAGTTCTTC; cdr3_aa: CASSIRTGFNEQFF
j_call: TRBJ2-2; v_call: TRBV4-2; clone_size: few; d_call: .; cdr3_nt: TGTGCCAGCAGCCAAGAGCCCGGGGGCAACACCGGGGAGCTGTTTTTT; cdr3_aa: CASSQEPGGNTGELFF
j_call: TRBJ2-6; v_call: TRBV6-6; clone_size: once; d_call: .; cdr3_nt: TGTGCCAGCAGTTCGGGCAGGACTAACTCTGGGGCCAACGTCCTGACTTTC; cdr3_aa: CASSSGRTNSGANVLTF
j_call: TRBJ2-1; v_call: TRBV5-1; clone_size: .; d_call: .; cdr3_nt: TGCGCCAGCAGCGCCTTGATCGGAAATGAGCAGTTCTTC; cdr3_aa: CASSALIGNEQFF
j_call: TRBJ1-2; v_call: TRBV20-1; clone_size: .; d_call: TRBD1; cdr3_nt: TGCAGTGCTAGTGCTCTGGGGGACAGGGAGATTTACACCTTC; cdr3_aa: CSASALGDREIYTF
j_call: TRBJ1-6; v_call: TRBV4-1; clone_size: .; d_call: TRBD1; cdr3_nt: TGCGCCAGCAGCCAAGAGCGGACAGGGTATGTTAATTCACCCCTCCACTTT; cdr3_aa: CASSQERTGYVNSPLHF
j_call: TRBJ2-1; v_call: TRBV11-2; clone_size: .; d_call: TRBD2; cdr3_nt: TGTGCCAGCAGCTCGGGGAGGGGCGGCTCGCACCAAGAGACCCAGTTCTTC; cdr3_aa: CASSSGRGGSHQETQFF
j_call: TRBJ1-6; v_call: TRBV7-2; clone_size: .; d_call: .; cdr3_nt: TGTGCCAGCAGCTTAGACAGCCTCAATAATTCACCCCTCCACTTT; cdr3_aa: CASSLDSLNNSPLHF
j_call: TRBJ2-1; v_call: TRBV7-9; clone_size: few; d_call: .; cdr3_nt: TGTGCCAGCAGCCCAGTGCGCATCGGGCTAGAATACAATGAGCAGTTCTTC; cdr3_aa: CASSPVRIGLEYNEQFF
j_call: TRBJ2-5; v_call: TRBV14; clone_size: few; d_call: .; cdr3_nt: TGTGCCAGCAGCCGAGGGGCTGGACTATCTAGTGCGGAGACCCAGTACTTC; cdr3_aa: CASSRGAGLSSAETQYF
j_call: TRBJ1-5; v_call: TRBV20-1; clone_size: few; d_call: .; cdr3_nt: TGCAGTGGTTCCGGGGCCCTAGAGAACAATCAGCCCCAGCATTTT; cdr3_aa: CSGSGALENNQPQHF
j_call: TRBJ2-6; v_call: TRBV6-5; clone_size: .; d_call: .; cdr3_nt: TGTGCCAGCAGTTACTCGCCACGGAGGACCGCTCTCTCTGGGGCCAACGTTCTGACTTTC; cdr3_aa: CASSYSPRRTALSGANVLTF
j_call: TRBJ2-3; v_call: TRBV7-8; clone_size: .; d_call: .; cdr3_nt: TGTGCCAGCAGCGCGCTGGTTTTCACAGATACGCAGTATTTT; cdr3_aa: CASSALVFTDTQYF
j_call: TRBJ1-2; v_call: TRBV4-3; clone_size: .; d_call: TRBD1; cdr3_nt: TGCGCCAGCAGCCAAGTCAGAGGACAGGGGGTCCCCATTTTCTATGGCTACACCTTC; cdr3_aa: CASSQVRGQGVPIFYGYTF
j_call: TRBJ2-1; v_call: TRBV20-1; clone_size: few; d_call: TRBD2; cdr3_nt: TGCAGTGCTAACGGACTAGCGGGGGCTGACTACAATGAGCAGTTCTTC; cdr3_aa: CSANGLAGADYNEQFF
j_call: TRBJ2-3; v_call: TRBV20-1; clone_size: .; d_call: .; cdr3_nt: TGCAGTGCTAGAGAAAGACACGGCATGGAGAGAGATACGCAGTATTTT; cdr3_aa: CSARERHGMERDTQYF
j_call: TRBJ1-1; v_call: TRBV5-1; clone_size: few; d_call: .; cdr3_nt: TGCGCCAGCAGTGGTTGGGAGGTCACTGAAGCTTTCTTT; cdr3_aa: CASSGWEVTEAFF
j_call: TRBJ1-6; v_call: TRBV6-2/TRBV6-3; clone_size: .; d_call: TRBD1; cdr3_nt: TGTGCCAGCAGTTACGTCTTAGGACAGGACCTTGGTTCACCCCTCCACTTT; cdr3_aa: CASSYVLGQDLGSPLHF
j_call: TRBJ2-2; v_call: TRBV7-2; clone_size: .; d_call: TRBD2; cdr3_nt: TGTGCCAGCAGCTTAAGGACTAGCGTTGGAACCGGGGAGCTGTTTTTT; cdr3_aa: CASSLRTSVGTGELFF
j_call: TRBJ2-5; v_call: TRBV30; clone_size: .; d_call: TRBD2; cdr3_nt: TGTGCCTGGAGTGGGACTAGCGGAGGGGAAGAGACCCAGTACTTC; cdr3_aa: CAWSGTSGGEETQYF
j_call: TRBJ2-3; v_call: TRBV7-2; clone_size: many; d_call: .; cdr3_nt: TGTGCCAGCAGCTCCCTGGGGGGTTACACAGATACGCAGTATTTT; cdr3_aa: CASSSLGGYTDTQYF
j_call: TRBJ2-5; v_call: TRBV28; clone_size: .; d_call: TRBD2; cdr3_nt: TGTGCCAGCAGGAGACCGGGACTAGTGGGAGGAGGACTGGAGACCCAGTACTTC; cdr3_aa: CASRRPGLVGGGLETQYF
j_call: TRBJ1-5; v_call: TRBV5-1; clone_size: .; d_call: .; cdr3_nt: TGCGCCGGCAGCTTGGGGGCAGGGAGCGATCAGCCCCAGCATTTT; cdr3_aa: CAGSLGAGSDQPQHF
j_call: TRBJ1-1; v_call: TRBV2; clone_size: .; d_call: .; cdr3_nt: TGTGCCAGCACCCTAGGTCAGAACACTGAAGCTTTCTTT; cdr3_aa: CASTLGQNTEAFF
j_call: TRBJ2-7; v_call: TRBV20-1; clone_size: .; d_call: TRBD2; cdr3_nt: TGCAGTGGCAAACTTCCCCAGCGGGACCCCTACGAGCAGTACTTC; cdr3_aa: CSGKLPQRDPYEQYF
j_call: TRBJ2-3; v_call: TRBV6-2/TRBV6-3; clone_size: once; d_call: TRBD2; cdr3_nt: TGTGCCAGCAGGCCACTAGCGGGAGGGGGCACAGATACGCAGTATTTT; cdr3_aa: CASRPLAGGGTDTQYF
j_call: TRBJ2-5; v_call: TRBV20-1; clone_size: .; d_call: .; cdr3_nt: TGCAGTGCTAGAGTGGGCGAGCGGCCCAGGGAGCAGTACTTC; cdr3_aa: CSARVGERPREQYF
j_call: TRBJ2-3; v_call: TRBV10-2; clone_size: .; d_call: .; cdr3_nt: TGCGCCAGCAGTGAGGGGGCCCCAGATACGCAGTATTTT; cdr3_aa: CASSEGAPDTQYF
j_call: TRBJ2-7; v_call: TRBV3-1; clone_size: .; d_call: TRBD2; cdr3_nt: TGTGCCAGCAGCCCTCCCGGGACTAGCGGATCCTACGAGCAGTACTTC; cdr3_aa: CASSPPGTSGSYEQYF
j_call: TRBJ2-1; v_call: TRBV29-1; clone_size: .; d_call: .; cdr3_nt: TGCAGCGTTGAAGGAGTGGGCGGCCTCAGCTCCTACAATGAGCAGTTCTTC; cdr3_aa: CSVEGVGGLSSYNEQFF
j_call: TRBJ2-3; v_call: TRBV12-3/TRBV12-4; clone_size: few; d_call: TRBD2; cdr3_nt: TGTGCCAGCAGTCCCAGCGGGAGGGCCTTAAATACGCAGTATTTT; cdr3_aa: CASSPSGRALNTQYF
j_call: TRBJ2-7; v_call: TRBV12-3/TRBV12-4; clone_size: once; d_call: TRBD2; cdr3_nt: TGTGCCAGCAGTATTAGCGGGACACTCGCCTACGAGCAGTACTTC; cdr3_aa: CASSISGTLAYEQYF
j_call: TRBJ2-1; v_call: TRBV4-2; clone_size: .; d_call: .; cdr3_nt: TGTGCCAGCAGCCCGAGTCTACAGGTTTTGAATGAGCAGTTCTTC; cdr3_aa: CASSPSLQVLNEQFF
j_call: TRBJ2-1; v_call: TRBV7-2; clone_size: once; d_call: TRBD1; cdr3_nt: TGTGCCAGCACCAGAGACAGGGCGAATGAGCAGTTCTTC; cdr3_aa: CASTRDRANEQFF
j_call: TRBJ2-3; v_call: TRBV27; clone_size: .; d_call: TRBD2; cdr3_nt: TGTGCCAGCCCCACACATTTGCACGGGGGGGAGACAGATACGCAGTATTTT; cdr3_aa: CASPTHLHGGETDTQYF
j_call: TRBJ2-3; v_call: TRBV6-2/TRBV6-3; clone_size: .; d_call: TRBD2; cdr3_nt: TGTGCCAACAGTTCCCCTACTCGTGGGGAGGGACTAGCGTGGTATACGCAGTATTTT; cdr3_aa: CANSSPTRGEGLAWYTQYF
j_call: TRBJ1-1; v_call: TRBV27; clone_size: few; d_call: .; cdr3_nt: TGTGCCAGCAGGGGCTACAGCTACACTGAAGCTTTCTTT; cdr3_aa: CASRGYSYTEAFF
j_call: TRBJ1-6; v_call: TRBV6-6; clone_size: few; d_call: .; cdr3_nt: TGTGCCAGCAACATAGGACGTGATAATTCACCCCTCCACTTT; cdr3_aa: CASNIGRDNSPLHF